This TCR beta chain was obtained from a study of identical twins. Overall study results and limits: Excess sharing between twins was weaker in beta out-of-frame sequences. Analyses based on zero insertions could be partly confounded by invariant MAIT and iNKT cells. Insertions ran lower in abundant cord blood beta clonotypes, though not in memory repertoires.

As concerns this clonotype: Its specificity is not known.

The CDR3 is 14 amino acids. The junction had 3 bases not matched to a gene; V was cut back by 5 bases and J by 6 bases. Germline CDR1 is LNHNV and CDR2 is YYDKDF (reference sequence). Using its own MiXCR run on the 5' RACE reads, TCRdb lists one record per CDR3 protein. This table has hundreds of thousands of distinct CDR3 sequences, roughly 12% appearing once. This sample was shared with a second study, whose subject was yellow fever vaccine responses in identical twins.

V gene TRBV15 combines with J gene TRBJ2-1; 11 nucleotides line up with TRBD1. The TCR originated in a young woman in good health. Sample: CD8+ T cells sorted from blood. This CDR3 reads CATSGQGAVNEQFF. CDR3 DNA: TGTGCCACCAGCGGACAGGGGGCGGTCAATGAGCAGTTCTTC.